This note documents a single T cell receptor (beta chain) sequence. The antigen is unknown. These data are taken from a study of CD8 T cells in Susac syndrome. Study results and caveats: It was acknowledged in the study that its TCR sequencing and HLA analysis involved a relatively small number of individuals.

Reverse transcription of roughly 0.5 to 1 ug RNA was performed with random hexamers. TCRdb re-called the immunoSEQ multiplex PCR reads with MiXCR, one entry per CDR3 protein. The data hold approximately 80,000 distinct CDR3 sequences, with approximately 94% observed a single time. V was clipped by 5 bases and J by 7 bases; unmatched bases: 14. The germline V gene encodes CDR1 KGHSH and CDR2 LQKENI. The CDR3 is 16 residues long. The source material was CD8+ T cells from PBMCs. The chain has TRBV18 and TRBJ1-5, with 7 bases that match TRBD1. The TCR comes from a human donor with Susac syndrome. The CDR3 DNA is TGTGCCAGCTCAGAAGACGGGACAGTTCATCAACAGCCCCAGCATTTT. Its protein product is CASSEDGTVHQQPQHF.